A selection of T cell receptor beta chains follows, all from one sample in a study of Ad26.COV2.S vaccination and SARS-CoV-2 variants. The data were produced by immunoSEQ multiplex PCR, yet TCRdb's version contains in-frame clones alone and is incomplete. The repertoire holds roughly 420,000 clones, with 89% as singletons. The sequenced sample was peripheral blood, obtained in a trial of Ad26.COV2.S vaccine versus placebo. The source is a person between 18 and 65 years old who received the Ad26.COV2.S COVID-19 vaccine or a placebo. Both conserved end residues are part of each CDR3. D genes are given only for firm matches. Size is omitted from some rows. Given values are once, few, many or a class for expanded clones.

.,TRBV7-3,14,.,TRBJ2-1,TGTGCCAGCGCCGAGGCCAGCTCCTACAATGAGCAGTTCTTC,CASAEASSYNEQFF
TRBD1,TRBV4-2,20,.,TRBJ1-2,TGTGCCAGCAGTTACGTTGTCGCGACAGGGGGAAGAGGTTCGAACTATGGCTACACCTTC,CASSYVVATGGRGSNYGYTF
.,TRBV7-9,14,.,TRBJ1-1,TGTGCCAGCAGCTTACAAAGTACTAACACTGAAGCTTTCTTT,CASSLQSTNTEAFF
.,TRBV19,15,.,TRBJ2-6,TGTGCCAGTAGTATAGGGGGACCTGGGGCCAACGTCCTGACTTTC,CASSIGGPGANVLTF
.,TRBV4-2,15,.,TRBJ2-1,TGTGCCAGCAGCCAACCCGGGACATACTACAATGAGCAGTTCTTC,CASSQPGTYYNEQFF
.,TRBV4-2,15,.,TRBJ2-2,TGTGCCAGCCGCAGGGCTACCGGGAACACCGGGGAGCTGTTTTTT,CASRRATGNTGELFF
.,TRBV30,14,.,TRBJ1-5,TGTGCCTGGAGTGAGGGGGTACCCCATCAGCCCCAGCATTTT,CAWSEGVPHQPQHF
TRBD2,TRBV7-3,14,.,TRBJ2-2,TGTGCCAGCAGCTTCCTAGCGGGAACCGGGGAGCTGTTTTTT,CASSFLAGTGELFF
.,TRBV24-1,15,.,TRBJ2-2,TGTGCCACCAGTGACCCCGGGCAGCGGCCCGGGGAGCTGTTTTTT,CATSDPGQRPGELFF
.,TRBV7-2,16,once,TRBJ1-6,TGTGCCAGCAGCCCGGTCGAAGCGGGCTATAATTCACCCCTCCACTTT,CASSPVEAGYNSPLHF